Following are 23 T cell receptor beta chains from one sample sequenced in a study of molecular identifiers for immune sequencing clone quantification. From the PCR reads, TCRdb called clonotypes with MiXCR, one entry per CDR3 protein. The sample includes more than 550,000 distinct CDR3 sequences, around 25% of them seen just once. The material sequenced was naive CD8+ T cells from blood, with Jurkat cell RNA spiked in. This sample's subset: FACS-sorted CD8+CD4-CCR7+CD45RA+ naive T cells. These receptors all stem from a human donor in good health. Some libraries in this study had Jurkat cell RNA spiked in.

This clonotype has ten or more counts. This rearrangement joins TRBV7-9 to TRBJ1-6; weak D call: TRBD1 (5 bases). The CDR3 runs 13 residues. V shed 4 bases and J shed 10 bases, with 11 bases lying between them. Per the germline V gene, CDR1 is SEHNR and CDR2 is FQNEAQ (reference sequence). The CDR3 nucleotides read TGTGCCAGCAGCTCACACAAGGGGTCACCCCTCCACTTT. Protein product: CASSSHKGSPLHF.

The chain is built from TRBV29-1 and TRBJ2-7, with TRBD2 identical over 7 bases. The V and J ends lost 7 bases and 0 bases, in that order; junction bases with no gene match: 9. CDR1 and CDR2 (germline): SQVTM, ANQGSEA. This CDR3 has 14 residues. DNA for the CDR3: TGCAGCGCTGCGGGGGTGGGCGGCTCCTACGAGCAGTACTTC. It specifies CSAAGVGGSYEQYF.

In regard to this clonotype: Given a much more abundant clone one base away, this may be a read error. This sequence joins TRBV7-9 and TRBJ1-4; 7 bases map to TRBD1. The CDR3 contains 14 residues. The V gene's germline CDR1 is SEHNR and CDR2 FQNEAQ (reference sequence). CDR3 residues: CASSGTGVYEKPFF. CDR3 in DNA: TGTGCCAGCAGCGGAACAGGGGTTTATGAAAAACCGTTTTTT. Filled out from reference TRBV7-9 and TRBJ1-4, the complete variable domain reads DTGVSQNPRHKITKRGQNVTFRCDPISEHNRLYWYRQTLGQGPEFLTYFQNEAQLEKSRLLSDRFSAERPKGSFSTLEIQRTEQGDSAMYLCASSGTGVYEKPFFGSGTQLSVL.

This rearrangement joins TRBV6-2 or TRBV6-3 to TRBJ1-6; the D gene is possibly TRBD1 (6 bases). The V end was cut by 2 bases, the J end by 13 bases, with 15 bases between. The CDR3 covers 14 residues. From germline, CDR1 is MNHEY and CDR2 SVGEGT. The CDR3 nucleotides read TGTGCCAGCAGTTACGCGGGGGCGGTTGGTCCCCTCCACTTT. Translating gives CASSYAGAVGPLHF.

The sample holds many counts of this clonotype. The rearrangement links TRBV4-3 to TRBJ1-4; D gene uncertain. With 1 base removed from V and 5 bases from J, the gap between germline ends came to 8 bases. CDR1 is LGHNA and CDR2 is YSLEER in the germline V gene. This CDR3 comprises 14 residues. CDR3 amino acids: CASSQVPENEKLFF. The CDR3 nucleotides read TGCGCCAGCAGCCAAGTGCCGGAGAATGAAAAACTGTTTTTT.

V usage is TRBV20-1 and J usage is TRBJ2-2; 16 nucleotides match TRBD2. Germline V gene sequence: CDR1 DFQATT, CDR2 SNEGSKA (reference sequence). Germline trimming cut 0 bases from V and 5 bases from J; bases unmatched to any gene: 3. The CDR3 runs 17 residues. The CDR3 DNA reads TGCAGTGCTAGAGAGGGACTAGCGGGAGGGTGGACCGGGGAGCTGTTTTTT. Residues: CSAREGLAGGWTGELFF.

This chain uses TRBV29-1 with TRBJ1-2; no firm D call. Trimming pared 7 bases from V and 7 bases from J, leaving 13 bases between. Germline lookup yields CDR1 SQVTM and CDR2 ANQGSEA. There are 11 residues in the CDR3. In nucleotides, the CDR3 is TGCAGCGCCCCTCGGGGTAGTGGCTACACCTTC. It yields the protein CSAPRGSGYTF.

The chain has TRBV27 and TRBJ2-7; D is possibly TRBD2 (5 bases). Trimming shortened V by 3 bases and J by 5 bases, and 17 bases separated the two germline ends. The CDR3 extends over 15 amino acids. Germline CDR1 is MNHEY and CDR2 is SMNVEV (reference sequence). Here the CDR3 DNA reads TGTGCCAGCAGTTTTTCGGCCGGCCCGGGGAACGAGCAGTACTTC. Encoded protein: CASSFSAGPGNEQYF.

The sample holds many counts of this clonotype. J is TRBJ2-3 and V is TRBV5-1; D is unresolved. This CDR3 is 16 amino acids long. Germline V gene lookup returns CDR1 SGHRS and CDR2 YFSETQ. Trimming left V 1 base short and J 2 bases short, with 14 bases between. The CDR3 region is CASSLFSTPNTDTQYF. The DNA for the CDR3 is TGCGCCAGCAGCTTGTTTTCGACCCCTAACACAGATACGCAGTATTTT. The variable domain in full, completed from reference TRBV5-1 and TRBJ2-3, reads KAGVTQTPRYLIKTRGQQVTLSCSPISGHRSVSWYQQTPGQGLQFLFEYFSETQRNKGNFPGRFSGRQFSNSRSEMNVSTLELGDSALYLCASSLFSTPNTDTQYFGPGTRLTVL.

A remark on this clonotype: One end of the junction varies from germline; a read error may be responsible. The chain has TRBV12-3 or TRBV12-4 and TRBJ2-3; D might be TRBD1 (6 bases). The CDR3 covers 14 residues. The CDR3, as DNA: TGTGCCAGCAGTTTTTTTATTGAGACAGGTACGCAGTATTTT. Protein product: CASSFFIETGTQYF.

The table lists this clonotype with a few counts. CDR3 region: CASSDPRDSQTYEQYF. As DNA, the CDR3 is TGTGCCAGCAGCGACCCGAGGGACAGCCAAACCTACGAGCAGTACTTC. This sequence joins TRBV9 and TRBJ2-7, with TRBD1 matching 7 bases. The CDR3 is 16 residues long. Germline assignment: CDR1 SGDLS and CDR2 YYNGEE. V dropped 3 bases and J dropped 2; count of bases not matched to a gene: 11.

The chain uses TRBV19 and TRBJ1-5; no firm D call. Germline V gene sequence: CDR1 LNHDA, CDR2 SQIVND (reference sequence). The V and J ends lost 3 bases and 1 base respectively, with 4 bases between them. The CDR3 extends over 13 amino acids. The CDR3 here is CASSMGSNQPQHF. The CDR3 nucleotides read TGTGCCAGTAGTATGGGGAGCAATCAGCCCCAGCATTTT.

This clonotype was picked up many times. The chain is built from TRBV20-1 and TRBJ2-3; a weak D match, TRBD2 (6 bases). The CDR3 contains 13 residues. Germline V gene lookup returns CDR1 DFQATT and CDR2 SNEGSKA (reference sequence). V lost 8 bases, J lost 5 bases, and 17 bases lay in between. The DNA of the CDR3 is TGCAGTTCCTTCCCGCGGGGCAGAGATACGCAGTATTTT. Its translation is CSSFPRGRDTQYF.

This clonotype was observed a few times. The J gene is TRBJ1-3, the V gene TRBV10-3, with D possibly matching TRBD1 (5 bases). The CDR3 loop spans 16 amino acids. V was pared by 0 bases and J by 0 bases, with 9 bases between. Looked up from germline, CDR1 is ENHRY and CDR2 is SYGVKD. CDR3 coding DNA: TGTGCCATCAGTGAGTCTGACAGTGGCTCTGGAAACACCATATATTTT. This encodes CAISESDSGSGNTIYF.

The CDR3 loop is CASSALPGQGDTGYTF. DNA for the CDR3: TGTGCCAGCAGCGCATTACCGGGACAGGGGGATACGGGCTACACCTTC. The chain has TRBV7-9 and TRBJ1-2; TRBD1 matches 11 bases. The CDR3 has 16 residues. V was pared by 5 bases and J by 8 bases, with 13 bases of the junction left unmatched. Germline assignment: CDR1 SEHNR and CDR2 FQNEAQ (reference sequence).

J is TRBJ2-2 and V is TRBV11-3, with D uncertain. The CDR3 sequence is 23 residues long. V was clipped by 0 bases and J by 0 bases, with 29 bases between them. CDR1 and CDR2 (germline): SGHNT, YENEEA. In DNA, the CDR3 is TGTGCCAGCAGCTTAGATTTTTCGGCAGAAAGAGAAAAACTTAGCACGAACACCGGGGAGCTGTTTTTT. Its translation is CASSLDFSAEREKLSTNTGELFF.

For this clonotype: A read error is possible here, since a much larger clone lies one base away. The chain recombines TRBV11-2 with TRBJ2-1; D is perhaps TRBD1 (5 bases). The germline V gene has CDR1 SGHAT and CDR2 FQNNGV. The CDR3 has 12 amino acids. The CDR3, as DNA: TGTGCCAGCAGCTTACCAGGGAATGAGCAGCTCTTC. This gives the protein CASSLPGNEQLF.

This clonotype was counted at least ten times. The V and J genes are TRBV20-1 and TRBJ1-5; D is uncertain. The germline CDR1 and CDR2 sequences are DFQATT and SNEGSKA (reference sequence). CDR3 length: 15 amino acids. V lost 1 base, J lost 0 bases, and 10 bases lay in between. CDR3 nucleotide sequence: TGCAGTGCTAGAGGAGTGGTTATTAGCAATCAGCCCCAGCATTTT. Its translation is CSARGVVISNQPQHF.

The CDR3 sequence: CASSPVGAAYEQYF. The DNA of the CDR3 is TGTGCCAGCAGCCCAGTGGGGGCCGCCTACGAGCAGTACTTC. The rearrangement links TRBV7-6 to TRBJ2-7; possible D gene TRBD1, 6 bases. V lost 5 bases to trimming and J lost 2 bases, with 13 bases between them. Germline values: CDR1 SGHVS, CDR2 FNYEAQ. This CDR3 is 14 amino acids long.

This clonotype was picked up a small number of times. V and J are TRBV5-8 and TRBJ2-2; D gene unclear. V lost 4 bases and J lost 6, with 1 base in between. CDR1 is SGHTS and CDR2 is YDEGEE in the germline V gene. This CDR3 spans 10 amino acids. The CDR3 region has the DNA TGTGCCAGCAGCCCCGGGGAGCTGTTTTTT. Translation gives CASSPGELFF.

This clonotype was counted between two and nine times. V usage is TRBV5-6 and J usage is TRBJ2-5; D may be TRBD2 (6 bases). CDR1 and CDR2 (germline): SGHDT, YYEEEE. The length of the CDR3 is 15 residues. Trimming took 1 base from V and 4 from J, leaving 14 bases between them. The CDR3 sequence: CASSLTPTGVETQYF. In DNA, the CDR3 is TGTGCCAGCAGCTTGACTCCAACGGGAGTAGAGACCCAGTACTTC.

This clonotype was observed at least ten times. The V and J genes are TRBV3-1 and TRBJ2-2; 7 bases fit TRBD2. The V and J ends lost 4 bases and 4 bases, in that order; junction bases with no gene match: 3. In germline, CDR1 is LGHDT, CDR2 YNNKEL (reference sequence). The CDR3 covers 14 residues. The CDR3 protein is CASSPSGSTGELFF. As DNA, the CDR3 is TGTGCCAGCAGCCCTAGCGGAAGCACCGGGGAGCTGTTTTTT.

There are many counts of this clonotype. The chain carries TRBV5-4 and TRBJ2-7, with 7 bases fitting TRBD2. CDR3 length equals 14 residues. The V and J ends lost 2 bases and 2 bases, in that order; junction bases with no gene match: 4. The V gene's germline CDR1 is SGHNT and CDR2 YYREEE (reference sequence). The chain's CDR3 is CASSLPGTTYEQYF. CDR3 DNA: TGTGCCAGCAGCTTACCAGGGACTACCTACGAGCAGTACTTC.